Below, one T cell receptor beta chain is given with its context. The data stem from a study of shared clonotypes between healthy human individuals. Only in-frame clones appear in the TCRdb table, and some are missing; sequencing was by immunoSEQ multiplex PCR. The data contain a few million clones, 92% of them seen just once; the ten biggest clones take up about 0.36%. CDR3 size: 16 residues. The germline CDR1 and CDR2 sequences are ENHRY and SYGVKD. Trimming took 6 bases from V and 4 from J; bases not matched to a gene: 12. The donors, all of them Caucasian adults, lived in Nashville, Tennessee. The sample was naive CD4+ T cells from PBMCs. The subset denotes: CD45RA+ positively selected. The sequence derives from a young man in good health. Some clones in this sample may be carry-over from other donors' samples. The V and J genes are TRBV10-3 and TRBJ2-3, with 8 bases that match TRBD1. The CDR3 is CAISPSIPGQADTQYF. In DNA form, the CDR3 reads TGTGCCATCAGCCCTTCTATACCGGGACAGGCAGATACGCAGTATTTT.